The rows below give T cell receptor beta chains drawn from one sample of a study of vaccination effects on CD4 cells after COVID-19. The antigens for these receptors are not known. Method: immunoSEQ multiplex PCR; TCRdb's copy keeps in-frame clones and lacks some. This sample has 80,000 to 95,000 clones; 60% to 85% occur once, and the top ten carry approximately 1%. Sequencing was performed on CD4+ T cells from PBMCs cultured with HCoV-OC43 spike peptides, taken after COVID-19 vaccination. Every receptor here comes from a human donor who received a COVID-19 vaccine. Each CDR3 is given with its conserved first and last residue. The order of the fields is clone size, J gene, D gene, V gene, CDR3 DNA, CDR3 protein. A D gene is named only where the DNA matches it firmly. Clone size is shown for a subset of rows, as once, few, many or a class of expanded clone.

>NA|TRBJ1-1|TRBD1|TRBV6-6
TGTGCCAGCAGTTACCGTCTTACAGGGGTCACTGAAGCTTTCTTT
CASSYRLTGVTEAFF
>NA|TRBJ2-1|NA|TRBV11-2
TGTGCCAGCAGCTTATCTCGGACAAATGAGCAGTTCTTC
CASSLSRTNEQFF
>once|TRBJ2-5|TRBD2|TRBV14
TGTGCCAGCAGCCAGAACATAGCGGGGCCAGAGACCCAGTACTTC
CASSQNIAGPETQYF
>NA|TRBJ2-1|TRBD2|TRBV5-1
TGCGCCAGCAGCTTGAGCGGGGGCACCTACAATGAGCAGTTCTTC
CASSLSGGTYNEQFF
>NA|TRBJ2-2|TRBD1|TRBV7-3
TGTGCCAGCAGCTCGGACAGGGCGGAGCTGTTTTTT
CASSSDRAELFF
>NA|TRBJ2-5|TRBD2|TRBV11-2
TGTGCCAGCAGCGTAAAACTAGGGACTAGCGGTCAAGAGACCCAGTACTTC
CASSVKLGTSGQETQYF
>NA|TRBJ2-1|TRBD2|TRBV6-1
TGTGCCAGCAGTTTAACTAGCGGGGTTCGGCAGTTCTTC
CASSLTSGVRQFF
>few|TRBJ1-2|NA|TRBV28
TGTGCCAGCAGTCTAAGGGGTGGCTACACCTTC
CASSLRGGYTF
>NA|TRBJ1-1|TRBD1|TRBV19
TGTGCCAGGGGGGGTACAGGGGAAGTACAGCGTAAATCCCGGAACACTGAAGCTTTCTTT
CARGGTGEVQRKSRNTEAFF
>NA|TRBJ2-2|TRBD2|TRBV2
TGTGCCAGCAGCGGACTAGCGGGGGAGACCGGGGAGCTGTTTTTT
CASSGLAGETGELFF
>NA|TRBJ1-1|NA|TRBV10-3
TGTGCCATCAGTGACATGGGGACGGGTTCTAACACTGAAGCTTTCTTT
CAISDMGTGSNTEAFF
>NA|TRBJ1-2|NA|TRBV6-5
TGTGCCAGCAGTCCCCGGGACCACTATGGCTACACCTTC
CASSPRDHYGYTF
>NA|TRBJ1-5|NA|TRBV5-6
TGTGCCAGCAGCTTCGCCCTCAATCAGCCCCAGCATTTT
CASSFALNQPQHF
>NA|TRBJ2-2|NA|TRBV5-1
TGCGCCAGCAGCTTGGACCTTCTGGGCGGGCCCGGGGAGCTGTTTTTT
CASSLDLLGGPGELFF
>NA|TRBJ1-2|TRBD1|TRBV7-3
TGTGCCAGCAGCTCGTCCGGGACAGGGGGCTATGGCTACACCTTC
CASSSSGTGGYGYTF
>NA|TRBJ2-5|NA|TRBV5-1
TGCGCCAGCAGCTTGACGAGGGGCCCGCAAGAGACCCAGTACTTC
CASSLTRGPQETQYF
>NA|TRBJ2-4|NA|TRBV7-2
TGTGCCAGCAGCCTCCAGATAGCCAAAAACATTCAGTACTTC
CASSLQIAKNIQYF
>few|TRBJ2-1|NA|TRBV7-3
TGTGCCAGCAGCTTAGCTGCCTCCTACAATGAGCAGTTCTTC
CASSLAASYNEQFF
>NA|TRBJ1-3|TRBD1|TRBV6-5
TGTGCCAGCAGTAGAGGACAGGGCGGCGGAAACACCATATATTTT
CASSRGQGGGNTIYF
>NA|TRBJ2-5|NA|TRBV11-2
TGTGCCAGCAGCTTAGGGCCAGGGGTAAGGGATGCCCAGTACTTC
CASSLGPGVRDAQYF
>NA|TRBJ1-4|TRBD1|TRBV4-2
TGTGCCAGCAGCCAAGGGACGGGAGGGGGCAGTGAAAAACTGTTTTTT
CASSQGTGGGSEKLFF
>once|TRBJ1-6|NA|TRBV6-6
TGTGCCAGCAGGGAACTCCGGGGCAATAATTCACCCCTCCACTTT
CASRELRGNNSPLHF
>NA|TRBJ2-2|NA|TRBV3-1/TRBV3-2
TGTGCCAGCAGCCAAGATGGTTTCGCCGGGGAGCTGTTTTTT
CASSQDGFAGELFF
>NA|TRBJ1-1|NA|TRBV5-5
TGTGCCAGCAGCTTGAGGGCAGTAAACACTGAAGCTTTCTTT
CASSLRAVNTEAFF
>NA|TRBJ1-2|NA|TRBV6-5
TGTGCCGGACACGGGGGACTAAACTATGGCTACACCTTC
CAGHGGLNYGYTF
>NA|TRBJ1-5|NA|TRBV5-1
TGCGCCAGCAGCTTGGTTGGGGACAGCAATCAGCCCCAGCATTTT
CASSLVGDSNQPQHF
>NA|TRBJ2-4|NA|TRBV19
TGTGCCAGTAGTATAGTTAACGGCGGAGCCAAAAACATTCAGTACTTC
CASSIVNGGAKNIQYF
>NA|TRBJ1-3|NA|TRBV18
TGTGCCAGCTCACCGTCAACCGGGGCCCGCTCTGGAAACACCATATATTTT
CASSPSTGARSGNTIYF
>NA|TRBJ2-5|TRBD2|TRBV4-1
TGCGCCAGCAGCCAAGCTGCGGGGGGACAAGAGACCCAGTACTTC
CASSQAAGGQETQYF
>NA|TRBJ1-5|NA|TRBV11-2
TGTGCCAGCAGCTTAGATTTAGGGTATAGCAATCAGCCCCAGCATTTT
CASSLDLGYSNQPQHF
>once|TRBJ1-3|NA|TRBV3-1/TRBV3-2
TGTGCCAGCAGCCAATACCAGGGAGCTGGAAACACCATATATTTT
CASSQYQGAGNTIYF
>few|TRBJ1-6|NA|TRBV6-5
TGTGCCAGCAGACTAAAAGGGTGGAATTCACCCCTCCACTTT
CASRLKGWNSPLHF
>NA|TRBJ2-2|TRBD1|TRBV5-1
TGCGCCAGCAGCAACTGGGACAGGGGAAGTACCGGGGAGCTGTTTTTT
CASSNWDRGSTGELFF
>NA|TRBJ2-5|TRBD2|TRBV28
TGTGCCAGCAACAGACTAGCGGGGGGGGAGACCCAGTACTTC
CASNRLAGGETQYF
>NA|TRBJ2-5|NA|TRBV9
TGTGCCAGCAGCGTAGGTCCGGACTTACAAGAGACCCAGTACTTC
CASSVGPDLQETQYF
>NA|TRBJ1-2|NA|TRBV2
TGTGCCAGCAGTGAAATGACAGCGAGGGATGGCTACACCTTC
CASSEMTARDGYTF
>NA|TRBJ2-4|NA|TRBV5-1
TGCGCCAGCAGCGAAGGGACGGTCAAAAACATTCAGTACTTC
CASSEGTVKNIQYF
>NA|TRBJ1-5|NA|TRBV11-2
TGTGCCAGCAGCCCCGGACGGATTAGCAATCAGCCCCAGCATTTT
CASSPGRISNQPQHF
>NA|TRBJ1-1|NA|TRBV5-1
TGCGCCAGCAGCTTAAGTCCCCCGAACACTGAAGCTTTCTTT
CASSLSPPNTEAFF
>NA|TRBJ2-1|NA|TRBV5-6
TGTGCCAGCAGCTTGACAGGGATCAATGAGCAGTTCTTC
CASSLTGINEQFF
>NA|TRBJ1-5|NA|TRBV3-1/TRBV3-2
TGTGCCAGCAGCCAAGGGTCAGGGAATAATCAGCCCCAGCATTTT
CASSQGSGNNQPQHF
>NA|TRBJ1-1|TRBD1|TRBV30
TGTGCCTCCAGGCGGGGACAGTCAGGCATGAACACTGAAGCTTTCTTT
CASRRGQSGMNTEAFF
>NA|TRBJ2-3|NA|TRBV5-4
TGTGCCAGCAGCTTGCGCTGGTATGTAGCGCAGCCAAGCACAGATACGCAGTATTTT
CASSLRWYVAQPSTDTQYF
>NA|TRBJ1-4|NA|TRBV5-5
TGTGCCAGCAGCTTGGGGGCTACAACTAATGAAAAACTGTTTTTT
CASSLGATTNEKLFF
>NA|TRBJ2-3|TRBD2|TRBV7-3
TGTGCCAGCAGCTTACTAGCGGGGGCCGTCGGTACGCAGTATTTT
CASSLLAGAVGTQYF